These T cell receptor beta chains were read from a single sample in a study of blood T cell repertoires in COVID-19. Clones were read by immunoSEQ multiplex PCR, and TCRdb kept only the in-frame ones, dropping some. The sample has roughly 150,000 clones, around 86% seen once. Sequences were obtained from peripheral blood. These receptors were obtained from a woman older than 75 with acute or convalescent COVID-19. CDR3s include the opening cysteine and the closing phenylalanine or tryptophan. Fields, in order: V gene, clone size, CDR3 length, J gene, D gene, CDR3 DNA, CDR3 protein. The D gene is left open where the match is weak. Clone size is given for some rows only: seen once, a few or many times, or a class if the clone is expanded.

V: TRBV5-1; size: once; length: 15; J: TRBJ1-2; D: .; DNA: TGCGCCAGCAGCTTGGATCCGGGATCGAGAAGTGGCTACACCTTC; CDR3: CASSLDPGSRSGYTF
V: TRBV7-3; size: .; length: 13; J: TRBJ1-2; D: .; DNA: TGTGCCAGCAGCTTACAGGGAAGCTATGGCTACACCTTC; CDR3: CASSLQGSYGYTF
V: TRBV5-1; size: .; length: 13; J: TRBJ1-1; D: .; DNA: TGCGCCAGCAGCCCGGGGGGCTACACTGAAGCTTTCTTT; CDR3: CASSPGGYTEAFF
V: TRBV4-1; size: .; length: 14; J: TRBJ1-2; D: TRBD1; DNA: TGCGCCAGCAGCCCCAGGGGGGTGCGCTATGGCTACACCTTC; CDR3: CASSPRGVRYGYTF
V: TRBV5-1; size: .; length: 20; J: TRBJ2-1; D: .; DNA: TGCGCCAGCAGCTTGTTCCCCAAACTAATAACGACTAGAGGGTACAATGAGCAGTTCTTC; CDR3: CASSLFPKLITTRGYNEQFF
V: TRBV5-6; size: .; length: 14; J: TRBJ2-7; D: TRBD1; DNA: TGTGCCAGCAGCCTCGGCAGGGGGCCCTACGAGCAGTACTTC; CDR3: CASSLGRGPYEQYF
V: TRBV2; size: .; length: 15; J: TRBJ2-1; D: .; DNA: TGTGCCAGCAGGCGACTTTTCCTATCCTACAATGAGCAGTTCTTC; CDR3: CASRRLFLSYNEQFF
V: TRBV3-1/TRBV3-2; size: .; length: 17; J: TRBJ2-3; D: TRBD2; DNA: TGTGCCAGCAGCCAAGTGGCTAGCGGGAGGGGTGCAGATACGCAGTATTTT; CDR3: CASSQVASGRGADTQYF
V: TRBV27; size: .; length: 12; J: TRBJ2-7; D: TRBD2; DNA: TGTGCCAGCTGGGACTACTCCTACGAGCAGTACTTC; CDR3: CASWDYSYEQYF
V: TRBV10-1; size: .; length: 13; J: TRBJ1-1; D: TRBD1; DNA: TGCGCCAGCAGGACAGGGCCGAACACTGAAGCTTTCTTT; CDR3: CASRTGPNTEAFF
V: TRBV7-8; size: .; length: 15; J: TRBJ2-2; D: TRBD2; DNA: TGTGCCAGCAGCATTAGCGGGGGGGGCACCGGGGAGCTGTTTTTT; CDR3: CASSISGGGTGELFF
V: TRBV9; size: .; length: 16; J: TRBJ2-3; D: TRBD1; DNA: TGTGCCAGCAGCGTAGGGACAGGCTTCCCCACAGATACGCAGTATTTT; CDR3: CASSVGTGFPTDTQYF
V: TRBV3-1/TRBV3-2; size: .; length: 19; J: TRBJ2-5; D: TRBD2; DNA: TGTGCCAGCAGCGAACAAAACCCGGTCGGACTAGCGGGAGCAGGGACCCAGTACTTC; CDR3: CASSEQNPVGLAGAGTQYF
V: TRBV27; size: .; length: 16; J: TRBJ1-2; D: .; DNA: TGTGCCAGCAGTTTCGCCCTCGGGAGGGCCAACTATGGCTACACCTTC; CDR3: CASSFALGRANYGYTF
V: TRBV5-1; size: few; length: 16; J: TRBJ1-4; D: TRBD1; DNA: TGCGCCAGCAGCGTAGGGACAGGGGACCCAGATGAAAAACTGTTTTTT; CDR3: CASSVGTGDPDEKLFF
V: TRBV28; size: .; length: 18; J: TRBJ1-2; D: TRBD1; DNA: TGTGCCAGCAGTTCGCCCTCCGGGACAGGGGGAGGCGTCTATGGCTACACCTTC; CDR3: CASSSPSGTGGGVYGYTF
V: TRBV5-6; size: once; length: 18; J: TRBJ2-5; D: TRBD2; DNA: TGTGCCAGCAGCTTGGCCGAGGGACTAGCGATGATAAGAGAGACCCAGTACTTC; CDR3: CASSLAEGLAMIRETQYF
V: TRBV7-9; size: few; length: 13; J: TRBJ2-1; D: .; DNA: TGTGCCAGCAGCAATTGGCGGGTTCGGGAGCAGTTCTTC; CDR3: CASSNWRVREQFF
V: TRBV4-1; size: once; length: 16; J: TRBJ2-3; D: TRBD2; DNA: TGCGCCAGCAGCCAGTTTCCGGGAGGGAACACAGATACGCAGTATTTT; CDR3: CASSQFPGGNTDTQYF
V: TRBV24-1; size: .; length: 12; J: TRBJ2-5; D: .; DNA: TGTGCCACCGAGGACAGATCGGAGACCCAGTACTTC; CDR3: CATEDRSETQYF
V: TRBV7-9; size: .; length: 18; J: TRBJ2-1; D: TRBD2; DNA: TGTGCCAGCAGCCCCCCTCACCGACTAGCGGGAATATACAATGAGCAGTTCTTC; CDR3: CASSPPHRLAGIYNEQFF
V: TRBV28; size: few; length: 15; J: TRBJ2-7; D: TRBD1; DNA: TGTGCCAGCAGGGCGACAGGGGGCAGGACCTACGAGCAGTACTTC; CDR3: CASRATGGRTYEQYF
V: TRBV7-9; size: .; length: 15; J: TRBJ1-1; D: .; DNA: TGTGCCAGCAGCTCCCGACAGGCTTTGAACACTGAAGCTTTCTTT; CDR3: CASSSRQALNTEAFF
V: TRBV7-9; size: .; length: 12; J: TRBJ2-3; D: .; DNA: TGTGCCAGCAGCCTCGAGACAGATACGCAGTATTTT; CDR3: CASSLETDTQYF
V: TRBV29-1; size: once; length: 13; J: TRBJ2-7; D: .; DNA: TGCAGCGTTGTGCTAGCGCCTGTCTACGAGCAGTACTTC; CDR3: CSVVLAPVYEQYF
V: TRBV4-2; size: .; length: 15; J: TRBJ2-7; D: .; DNA: TGTGCCAGCAGCCAAGATCTGGCAGGCTCCTACGAGCAGTACTTC; CDR3: CASSQDLAGSYEQYF
V: TRBV28; size: .; length: 14; J: TRBJ1-1; D: .; DNA: TGTGCCAGCAGCCCACAGGGCCGGGGCACTGAAGCTTTCTTT; CDR3: CASSPQGRGTEAFF
V: TRBV21-1; size: few; length: 16; J: TRBJ2-7; D: .; DNA: TGTGCCAGCAGCGGAAGGGACAGGGGGCGCCTCTACGAGCAGTACTTC; CDR3: CASSGRDRGRLYEQYF
V: TRBV28; size: .; length: 15; J: TRBJ2-2; D: .; DNA: TGTGCCAGCAGCCCTGCAGGCATGAACACCGGGGAGCTGTTTTTT; CDR3: CASSPAGMNTGELFF
V: TRBV2; size: .; length: 12; J: TRBJ1-1; D: .; DNA: TGTGCCAGCGAGAGGGAGAACACTGAAGCTTTCTTT; CDR3: CASERENTEAFF
V: TRBV28; size: .; length: 13; J: TRBJ1-5; D: .; DNA: TGTGCCAGCAAAGGGGCAAGATTTTCACGCCAGCATTTT; CDR3: CASKGARFSRQHF
V: TRBV13; size: .; length: 13; J: TRBJ2-1; D: .; DNA: TGTGCCAGCAGCCAAGCCTCGGTCTTCGTGCAGTTCTTC; CDR3: CASSQASVFVQFF
V: TRBV5-4; size: .; length: 15; J: TRBJ2-3; D: .; DNA: TGTGCCAGCAGCTTAGAGCTAGCTAGCACAGATACGCAGTATTTT; CDR3: CASSLELASTDTQYF
V: TRBV28; size: .; length: 15; J: TRBJ1-2; D: .; DNA: TGTGCCAGCAGGACCCACCGGGGGGGGATCTATGGCTACACCTTC; CDR3: CASRTHRGGIYGYTF